Reported below is one T cell receptor (beta chain). The data were taken from a study of human T cells and chemical hapten exposure. Study in general: Across the whole study, which lasted about 23 weeks, patients were given diphenylcyclopropenone on the scalp once a week.

Unique molecular identifiers were attached to individual cDNA molecules during library preparation. A single record per CDR3 protein comes from TCRdb applying MiXCR to the RACE reads. The data hold 150,000 to 200,000 distinct CDR3 sequences, with roughly 15% observed a single time. The V and J ends lost 3 bases and 9 bases respectively, with 10 bases between them. CDR3 length: 13 residues. Germline-derived CDR1 and CDR2 are SGDLS and YYNGEE. Indicated time point: patch test 1, 2 weeks after DPC sensitization. Treatment defined: therapeutic diphenylcyclopropenone sensitization with weekly scalp DPC. V is TRBV9 and J is TRBJ1-6; TRBD1 is a possible D gene (5 bases). The clonotype comes from a woman between 25 and 40 years old with alopecia areata. Some clones in this sample may be carry-over from other donors' samples. The sequenced sample was whole blood, obtained in connection with sensitization to the hapten diphenylcyclopropenone (DPC). This CDR3 reads CASSAGGRSPLHF. The CDR3 bases are TGTGCCAGCAGCGCCGGGGGACGTTCACCCCTCCACTTT.